The entry that follows covers one TCR beta chain sequence. No count is recorded, but by frequency this clonotype is medium-sized (0.01 to 0.1%). What this receptor recognizes is not known. This sample was taken from a study of CD8 T cells in cerebrospinal fluid in Alzheimer's disease (dated by TCRdb to 2019 to 2021). Notes on the research overall: CSF T cell clonal expansion was assessed with two single-cell approaches: plate-based nested PCR sequencing and droplet-based sequencing. CSF gene-expression analysis, which included Parkinson's disease patients, covered about two dozen samples in total. The droplet-based CSF comparison of patients and controls included some 10 healthy controls (just under 11,000 cells) and some 10 patients with MCI or Alzheimer's disease (10,391 cells). This study tested whether clonally expanded T cells could be found in cerebrospinal fluid from healthy elderly individuals and from patients with neurodegenerative disease. Broader findings and caveats from the paper: In pooled data, a highly expanded clone (at least 3% of TCRs) occurred in 1 of 10 healthy subjects versus most of the 6 Alzheimer's patients. Only samples with detectable clones (roughly 11 healthy, 5 MCI, 5 AD, 6 PD) were included in the overall clonality comparison. The authors cautioned that detecting EBV-specific TCRs in CSF does not establish a causal link between EBV and Alzheimer's disease. The EBV-specific clones were neither the most highly expanded clones nor enriched among patients. Compared with controls, patients with MCI or Alzheimer's disease had a higher percentage of their CSF TCRs made up by the single largest clone.

None of the participants had acute infectious disease, and every participant was in good physical condition. Neurodegeneration in patients was confirmed using biomarkers including neurofilament, amyloid-beta and tau. A live/dead marker was used to sort live CSF cells for droplet-based sequencing. To pellet immune cells, CSF obtained by lumbar puncture was centrifuged at 300g. CSF samples were checked for red blood cells, and any sample contaminated with blood was excluded. CSF cells were cryopreserved in freezing medium, frozen overnight at -80 degrees C, and subsequently stored in liquid nitrogen. Before analysis, CSF samples were kept in storage for less than six months. Library prep was done by 10x single-cell sequencing. 10X Genomics single-cell V(D)J and 5' gene-expression libraries were used to profile CSF cells. CSF single-cell TCR libraries were sequenced on an Illumina NextSeq550. Turning to the authors' computational methods: V(D)J reads were aligned to the vdj-GRCh38 alts ensemble 2.0.0 reference and processed with the Cell Ranger vdj pipeline. Cell barcodes sharing the same set of productive CDR3 nucleotide sequences were defined as clonotypes. To link clonality with transcriptional profiles, clonotype information was added to the Seurat v3.0 gene-expression metadata. CSF cells with more than 1,800 genes, more than 7,500 UMIs or more than 10% mitochondrial reads were excluded. To identify TCRs with known antigen specificity, CDR3-beta sequences were compared against VDJdb. Network analysis of clone sharing used the R package qgraph and included only TCRs with complete alpha and beta chains. Based on TCRdb reprocessing of the reads, there is one entry per CDR3 protein sequence, and DNA is missing. The V and J calls and clone size are TCRdb's, not the authors'. This sample's clone table shows over a thousand distinct CDR3 sequences. The ten largest account for 15% to 20% of the sample.

The receptor comes from a human donor with mild cognitive impairment. Input material: cerebrospinal fluid.

The CDR3 in this case is CASSLYIPTVRAEAFF. This receptor chain uses TRBV6-5 and TRBJ1-1; TCRdb's assignment of TRBD1 cannot be checked, as there is no DNA. The CDR3, from cysteine to phenylalanine, totals 16 residues. Nucleotide data are not available. Per the germline V gene, MNHEY is the CDR1 and SVGAGI is the CDR2.